These T cell receptor beta chains were read from a single sample in a study of T cells expressing NK-cell markers. Each CDR3 protein gets one entry in TCRdb, which reprocessed the 5' RACE reads and gives no DNA. Across about 550,000 distinct CDR3 sequences, the top ten clones capture roughly 3.5% of the sample. Sequences were obtained from blood T cells: a sorted CD56 or NKG2C T cell subset, CD4+ or CD8+ T cells, or bulk PBMC T cells (not recorded which). The receptors were gathered from a man aged 18 to 30 in good health. Each CDR3 is given with its conserved first and last residue. The order of the fields is CDR3 protein, J gene, V gene.

CASSLLARGNTEAFF	TRBJ1-1	TRBV5-1
CSVGHPQMNTEAFF	TRBJ1-1	TRBV20-1
CASGSPFRRGSCYNEQFF	TRBJ2-1	TRBV12-5
CASSLAWKGPIETQYF	TRBJ2-5	TRBV7-6
CSVDGGAGPNEKLFF	TRBJ1-4	TRBV29-1
CASSDTPTSGSSCCEQFF	TRBJ2-1	TRBV6-4
CASSLPKLAGVTYNEQFF	TRBJ2-1	TRBV7-8
CASSLRLAGVGVYEQYF	TRBJ2-7	TRBV14
CASSFGRTTELFF	TRBJ2-2	TRBV12-3/TRBV12-4
CASSLSPIYGYTF	TRBJ1-2	TRBV12-3/TRBV12-4
CASRGGGRTGELFF	TRBJ2-2	TRBV4-1
CASSLPSGTGGHEQYF	TRBJ2-7	TRBV5-1
CATSDYRDEQYF	TRBJ2-7	TRBV24-1
CSAGRTSRVTDTQYF	TRBJ2-3	TRBV20-1
CASSYSIGSNQPQHF	TRBJ1-5	TRBV6-5
CASMRDLSYNEQFF	TRBJ2-1	TRBV6-1
CASSLGHGLAGAVKNIQYF	TRBJ2-4	TRBV11-1
CASSRTGGAGPDTQYF	TRBJ2-3	TRBV7-3
CASSLGRLNTGELFF	TRBJ2-2	TRBV12-3/TRBV12-4
CSARWTSPAEQFF	TRBJ2-1	TRBV20-1
CSARTTSGESYEQYF	TRBJ2-7	TRBV20-1
CSARALSSYNSPLHF	TRBJ1-6	TRBV20-1
CASSLAPSVSYNEQFF	TRBJ2-1	TRBV12-3/TRBV12-4
CASSLGAGASEKLFF	TRBJ1-4	TRBV12-3/TRBV12-4
CASSPARTGGYGYTF	TRBJ1-2	TRBV28
CASSVDGLQQPQHF	TRBJ1-5	TRBV9